This TCR beta chain was documented in a study of blood T cell repertoires in COVID-19. The V gene's germline CDR1 is SGHVS and CDR2 FQNEAQ. Trimming took off 5 bases at V and 3 bases at J, with 17 bases between the two ends. The CDR3 is made up of 16 amino acids. The table lists this clone with a few counts. Produced via immunoSEQ multiplex PCR; TCRdb's table is partial and in-frame only. This table has some 69,000 clones, about 84% appearing once. The chain carries TRBV7-8 and TRBJ1-3; D possibly corresponds to TRBD1 (6 bases). This TCR was recovered from a woman aged 55-69 years with acute or convalescent COVID-19. The sequenced sample consisted of peripheral blood. The CDR3 sequence is CASSPQQGSGGNTIYF. CDR3 nucleotides: TGTGCCAGCAGCCCGCAACAGGGCTCTGGTGGAAACACCATATATTTT.